This T cell receptor (beta chain) was captured in a study of tumor-infiltrating lymphocytes in primary liver carcinoma. Study background: Tumors measured roughly 4.2 to 10 cm and were stage T1-T3 N0M0. Study-level results: Only about 7-24% of top clones were detected in each of the five tumor regions.

A primer matching the constant region was used to make TCR beta cDNA from approximately 0.45 ug of total RNA. Sequencing libraries for TCR beta derived from three nested multiplex PCR rounds that used slightly modified ARM-PCR. From the multiplex PCR reads, TCRdb called clonotypes with MiXCR, one entry per CDR3 protein. The sample has 25,000 to 35,000 distinct CDR3 sequences, around 78% seen once. This clonotype is medium-sized in the sample. Its cognate antigen is unknown. Co-extraction of both nucleic acids (RNA and DNA) used about 18-31 mg of unsorted bulk tissue. Whichever tumor sample was examined, it had over 80% viable tumor cells. The sequenced material came from liver tumor tissue from sampling region 5. Subset specified: tumor region T5, tumor centre. The receptor was derived from a man aged 40-55 years with primary liver carcinoma and hepatitis B virus infection.

In DNA, the CDR3 is TGTGCCAGCAGCTTAAGTTCCCCATTGGCCTTTGGCTACACCTTC. Protein: CASSLSSPLAFGYTF. The chain joins TRBV7-8 to TRBJ1-2; D is ambiguous. This CDR3 is built from 15 residues. V lost 2 bases and J lost 7, with 17 bases in between. CDR1 and CDR2 from the germline V gene are SGHVS and FQNEAQ.